These 8 T cell receptor beta chains were all obtained from the same sample, sequenced in a study of cytomegalovirus exposure and HLA in healthy donors. The PCR had 60 Vbeta and 13 Jbeta primers. TCRdb's copy holds only in-frame clones and misses some; the assay was immunoSEQ multiplex PCR. The data contain approximately 60,000 clones, around 83% of them seen just once; the ten biggest clones take up approximately 1.5%. Material: PBMCs. The receptors derive from a man aged 40-49 years in good health and CMV-seronegative.

The chain is built from TRBV13 and TRBJ2-7; D uncertain. Trimming cost V 1 base and J 2 bases, with 12 bases left between them. The CDR3 loop spans 15 amino acids. Germline lookup yields CDR1 PRHDT and CDR2 FYEKMQ (reference sequence). CDR3 nucleotide sequence: TGTGCCAGCAGCTTAGCTGAGATTCCAACCTACGAGCAGTACTTC. Translating it yields CASSLAEIPTYEQYF.

V and J are TRBV5-4 and TRBJ2-2, with 11 bases aligning to TRBD1. Trimming cost V 3 bases and J 5 bases; bases outside gene matches: 3. The germline CDR1 and CDR2 sequences are SGHNT and YYREEE (reference sequence). The CDR3 has 15 amino acids. The DNA for the CDR3 is TGTGCCAGCAGCTCGGACAGGGGGCCAACCGGGGAGCTGTTTTTT. Translation gives CASSSDRGPTGELFF.

The chain links TRBV7-9 to TRBJ2-7; D not certain. The CDR3 consists of 11 residues. Trimming took 8 bases from V and 6 from J, leaving 11 bases between them. Germline-derived CDR1 and CDR2 are SEHNR and FQNEAQ (reference sequence). This chain's CDR3 is CASSRSLEQYF. CDR3 bases: TGTGCCAGCTCTCGGTCGCTCGAGCAGTACTTC. Variable domain in full (rest from reference TRBV7-9 and TRBJ2-7): DTGVSQNPRHKITKRGQNVTFRCDPISEHNRLYWYRQTLGQGPEFLTYFQNEAQLEKSRLLSDRFSAERPKGSFSTLEIQRTEQGDSAMYLCASSRSLEQYFGPGTRLTVT.

The chain employs TRBV7-8 and TRBJ2-1; D is possibly TRBD1 (7 bases). CDR1 SGHVS and CDR2 FQNEAQ come from the germline V gene. Trimming cost V 1 base and J 0 bases, with 13 bases left between them. The CDR3 is made up of 17 amino acids. This CDR3 reads CASSLGGTARSYNEQFF. The CDR3 bases are TGTGCCAGCAGCTTAGGCGGGACAGCCCGCTCCTACAATGAGCAGTTCTTC.

In this sample, this clone turned up once. V is TRBV5-1 and J is TRBJ1-2, with 11 bases that match TRBD1. CDR3 length: 15 amino acids. Trimming at V came to 1 base and at J to 6 bases, leaving 5 bases not matched to a gene. Germline-derived CDR1 and CDR2 are SGHRS and YFSETQ. CDR3 residues: CASSLSGQGADGYTF. Written as DNA, the CDR3 is TGCGCCAGCAGCTTGTCCGGACAGGGGGCGGATGGCTACACCTTC.

The chain is built from TRBV2 and TRBJ2-7; possibly TRBD1 for D (7 bases). The V and J ends lost 6 bases and 2 bases respectively, with 17 bases between them. Germline V CDR1 and CDR2: SNHLY, FYNNEI. The CDR3 runs 15 residues. The chain's CDR3 is CASRPQGGRAYEQYF. The DNA for the CDR3 is TGTGCCAGCAGGCCCCAGGGGGGCCGCGCCTACGAGCAGTACTTC.

The chain is built from TRBV30 and TRBJ1-5; possibly TRBD1 for D (5 bases). Trimming took off 0 bases at V and 0 bases at J, with 9 bases between the two ends. Germline V CDR1 and CDR2: GTSNPN, SVGIG (reference sequence). There are 15 residues in the CDR3. For the CDR3, the DNA is TGTGCCTGGAGTGTCGGGGGGAATAGCAATCAGCCCCAGCATTTT. This sequence encodes CAWSVGGNSNQPQHF.

The chain has TRBV27 and TRBJ1-1, with 7 nucleotides matching TRBD1. The CDR3 is 16 amino acids. Germline CDR1 is MNHEY and CDR2 is SMNVEV (reference sequence). The ends lost 4 bases at V and 1 base at J; junction bases unmatched: 9. The CDR3 loop is CASSSLSTGWNTEAFF. DNA for the CDR3: TGTGCCAGCAGTTCTCTATCGACAGGGTGGAACACTGAAGCTTTCTTT.